The clone carrying this T cell receptor beta chain has only one observation. This sample is drawn from a study of blood T cell repertoires in COVID-19. This table comes from immunoSEQ multiplex PCR, and its TCRdb copy is limited to in-frame clones, with some not included. In the table there are some 350,000 clones, about 88% of which are singletons. The CDR3 sequence is 13 residues long. V shed 7 bases and J shed 0 bases, with 9 bases lying between them. The V gene's germline CDR1 is MDHEN and CDR2 SYDVKM. Sequencing was carried out using peripheral blood. The receptor was isolated from a human donor in a cohort sampled during active COVID-19. V is TRBV28 and J is TRBJ1-1; the D is unclear. CDR3 loop: CASMAVMNTEAFF. The DNA for the CDR3 is TGTGCCAGCATGGCAGTCATGAACACTGAAGCTTTCTTT.